These 31 T cell receptor beta chains were all obtained from the same sample, sequenced in a study of blood T cell repertoires in COVID-19. Clones were sequenced by immunoSEQ multiplex PCR, and TCRdb holds only the in-frame ones, with some missing. Of a few hundred thousand clones in the sample, more than 75% were seen once. Sequencing input: PBMCs or T cells enriched from blood (not recorded which). These receptors were taken from a woman aged 45-59 years who had been exposed to COVID-19.

This rearrangement joins TRBV18 to TRBJ2-1, with D possibly being TRBD2 (5 bases). The CDR3 contains 15 residues. Trimming removed 0 bases from V and 5 bases from J, with 11 bases in between. Germline assignment: CDR1 KGHSH and CDR2 LQKENI. DNA of the CDR3: TGTGCCAGCTCACCACCCATGAGAGGGCACAATGAGCAGTTCTTC. As protein: CASSPPMRGHNEQFF.

CDR3 sequence (DNA): TGTGCAAGTCGCTTAGAGATGGGACTAGCGGGGGGCCAAGAGACCCAGTACTTC. It translates to CASRLEMGLAGGQETQYF. This chain uses TRBV12-2 with TRBJ2-5; the DNA was not compared with TRBD2, the D call given in the table. TRBV12-2 is described as a pseudogene. The CDR3 runs 18 residues.

The V and J genes are TRBV6-4 and TRBJ1-2; maybe TRBD1 (6 bases). CDR1 and CDR2 (germline): MRHNA, SNTAGT. The CDR3 sequence is 13 residues long. V gave up 6 bases and J gave up 2 bases, with 10 bases separating them. The CDR3 here is CASRPGTNYGYTF. DNA for the CDR3: TGTGCCAGCAGGCCCGGGACAAACTATGGCTACACCTTC.

This rearrangement joins TRBV12-3 or TRBV12-4 to TRBJ1-1, with D hard to call. V was pared by 3 bases and J by 1 base, with 6 bases between. The CDR3 is 13 residues long. The CDR3 spells CASSFVRNTEAFF. The CDR3 DNA follows: TGTGCCAGCAGTTTTGTGAGGAACACTGAAGCTTTCTTT.

In this sample, this clone turned up once. The J gene is TRBJ1-1, the V gene TRBV5-8, with a tentative D call TRBD1 (6 bases). The germline CDR1 and CDR2 sequences are SGHTS and YDEGEE. This CDR3 is 12 amino acids long. V dropped 6 bases and J dropped 5 bases, with 11 bases sitting between them. This CDR3 is CASNRVDTEAFF. The CDR3, as DNA: TGTGCCAGCAACAGGGTGGATACTGAAGCTTTCTTT.

The rearrangement uses TRBV13 and TRBJ2-1; TRBD2 matches at 7 bases. The CDR3 consists of 15 residues. V gave up 4 bases and J gave up 4 bases; unmatched junction bases: 7. The germline V gene encodes CDR1 PRHDT and CDR2 FYEKMQ (reference sequence). For the CDR3, the DNA is TGTGCCAGCAGCTCCCCGGGGGGATTGTACAATGAGCAGTTCTTC. Translating gives CASSSPGGLYNEQFF.

The rearrangement links TRBV7-9 to TRBJ1-3; D is possibly TRBD1 (5 bases). The germline gives CDR1 SEHNR, CDR2 FQNEAQ (reference sequence). Deletions cut 5 bases from V and 1 base from J, with 12 bases between. CDR3 length: 15 residues. Written as DNA, the CDR3 is TGTGCCAGCAGCAGCTCCAGGGATTCTGGAAACACCATATATTTT. Encoded protein: CASSSSRDSGNTIYF.

The V gene is TRBV4-1, the J gene TRBJ1-4; the D gene is possibly TRBD1 (5 bases). Germline V gene lookup returns CDR1 MGHRA and CDR2 YSYEKL. This CDR3 has 15 residues. Deletions cut 4 bases from V and 5 bases from J, with 14 bases between. The CDR3 loop reads CASSPTGLRNEKLFF. CDR3 DNA: TGCGCCAGCAGCCCTACGGGACTGAGAAATGAAAAACTGTTTTTT.

The J gene is TRBJ1-2, the V gene TRBV30, with D maybe TRBD1 (5 bases). Trimming cost V 0 bases and J 2 bases, with 13 bases left between them. The CDR3 sequence is 15 residues long. Germline-derived CDR1 and CDR2 are GTSNPN and SVGIG (reference sequence). The chain's CDR3 is CAWSVSRVGNYGYTF. The CDR3 nucleotides read TGTGCCTGGAGTGTAAGCAGGGTTGGAAACTATGGCTACACCTTC. The full variable domain, with the rest looked up from reference TRBV30 and TRBJ1-2, is SQTIHQWPATLVQPVGSPLSLECTVEGTSNPNLYWYRQAAGRGLQLLFYSVGIGQISSEVPQNLSASRPQDRQFILSSKKLLLSDSGFYLCAWSVSRVGNYGYTFGSGTRLTVV.

The J gene is TRBJ2-7, the V gene TRBV24-1; D is perhaps TRBD2 (5 bases). The CDR3 contains 17 residues. Trimming took off 4 bases at V and 2 bases at J, with 20 bases between the two ends. CDR1 and CDR2 (germline): KGHDR, SFDVKD. CDR3 loop: CATSDLAAEASTYEQYF. CDR3 bases: TGTGCCACCAGTGACCTCGCTGCGGAGGCATCTACCTACGAGCAGTACTTC.

The chain couples TRBV3-1 (or the pseudogene TRBV3-2) to TRBJ1-6; D ambiguous. CDR1 and CDR2 (germline): LGHDT, YNNKEL (reference sequence). V was clipped by 1 base and J by 6 bases, with 4 bases between them. The CDR3 sequence is 13 residues long. CDR3 amino acids: CASSQVVNSPLHF. CDR3 nucleotides: TGTGCCAGCAGCCAAGTCGTTAATTCACCCCTCCACTTT.

This chain connects TRBV30 to TRBJ2-7, with TRBD1 identical over 9 bases. Losses at the gene ends were 3 bases for V and 3 bases for J; bases not matched to a gene: 3. Per the germline V gene, CDR1 is GTSNPN and CDR2 is SVGIG (reference sequence). The CDR3 has 13 amino acids. The DNA for the CDR3 is TGTGCCTGGAGGGCGGGACAGGGCTACGAGCAGTACTTC. Amino acid sequence: CAWRAGQGYEQYF.

This clone occurred a few times. This sequence joins TRBV5-4 and TRBJ2-2, with 9 bases identical to TRBD2. In germline, CDR1 is SGHNT, CDR2 YYREEE (reference sequence). J was trimmed by 2 bases and V by 1 base; bases with no gene match: 9. The CDR3 covers 18 residues. The CDR3 DNA reads TGTGCCAGCAGCTTGCAGCGCGGGGGGGACTTTAACACCGGGGAGCTGTTTTTT. Amino acids: CASSLQRGGDFNTGELFF.

V is TRBV21-1 and J is TRBJ1-1; the D segment call TRBD1 is taken from the table without a DNA check. TRBV21-1 is annotated as a pseudogene. The length of the CDR3 is 15 residues. The CDR3 here is CASSKPRGLVTEAFF. CDR3 DNA: TGTGCCAGCAGCAAACCCAGGGGATTGGTCACTGAAGCTTTCTTT.

The chain carries TRBV7-9 and TRBJ1-1; D remains unclear. The germline gives CDR1 SEHNR, CDR2 FQNEAQ (reference sequence). V gave up 5 bases and J gave up 2 bases, with 15 bases separating them. The CDR3 is made up of 15 amino acids. CDR3 sequence reads: CASSNRRVLNTEAFF. In DNA, the CDR3 is TGTGCCAGCAGCAACCGTCGGGTCCTCAACACTGAAGCTTTCTTT.

The chain is built from TRBV28 and TRBJ1-2; 9 bases are shared with TRBD1. This CDR3 contains 12 residues. V lost 8 bases and J lost 4; bases outside the gene matches: 2. Germline V gene sequence: CDR1 MDHEN, CDR2 SYDVKM. CDR3 nucleotide sequence: TGTGCCAGCGGGACAGGGCCCTATGGCTACACCTTC. Amino acids: CASGTGPYGYTF.

This clone was seen just once. The chain carries TRBV10-1 and TRBJ1-6; 7 bases line up with TRBD1. The CDR3 loop spans 17 amino acids. Trimming cost V 5 bases and J 0 bases; bases outside gene matches: 7. In germline, CDR1 is WNHNN, CDR2 SYGVQD (reference sequence). CDR3: CASSLPGQSSYNSPLHF. As DNA, the CDR3 is TGCGCCAGCAGTTTACCGGGACAGAGCTCCTATAATTCACCCCTCCACTTT.

The chain recombines TRBV6-5 with TRBJ1-1; possibly TRBD1 for D (6 bases). V lost 8 bases to trimming and J lost 5 bases, with 15 bases between them. The CDR3 has 13 amino acids. Germline V gives CDR1 MNHEY, CDR2 SVGAGI. The CDR3 DNA sequence: TGTGCCAGCGCCTCAACAGGGCGGACTGAAGCTTTCTTT. Translation: CASASTGRTEAFF.

The sample holds one count of this clone. Other DNA sequences in the same sample also yield this CDR3. The chain recombines TRBV12-3 or TRBV12-4 with TRBJ1-1; tentative D call: TRBD1 (5 bases). Trimming took off 2 bases at V and 2 bases at J, with 6 bases between the two ends. The CDR3 loop spans 13 amino acids. CDR3 residues: CASSLQGNTEAFF. The CDR3 DNA is TGTGCCAGCAGTTTACAGGGAAACACTGAAGCTTTCTTT.

The J gene is TRBJ2-7, the V gene TRBV6-5, with 11 nucleotides matching TRBD2. In germline, CDR1 is MNHEY, CDR2 SVGAGI. CDR3 size: 15 residues. Trimming at V came to 5 bases and at J to 3 bases, leaving 6 bases not matched to a gene. CDR3 coding DNA: TGTGCCAGCAGTCTAGCGACTAGCGGGATCTACGAGCAGTACTTC. Its translation: CASSLATSGIYEQYF.

This clone was counted once. The chain uses TRBV18 and TRBJ1-5, with D possibly matching TRBD1 (5 bases). This CDR3 has 14 amino acids. The ends were cut back, 3 bases at V and 0 bases at J, with 6 bases in the middle. In germline, CDR1 is KGHSH, CDR2 LQKENI. The CDR3 bases are TGTGCCAGCTCACCCAGGGATAGCAATCAGCCCCAGCATTTT. It encodes CASSPRDSNQPQHF. The variable domain in full, with the rest retrieved from reference TRBV18 and TRBJ1-5, is NAGVMQNPRHLVRRRGQEARLRCSPMKGHSHVYWYRQLPEEGLKFMVYLQKENIIDESGMPKERFSAEFPKEGPSILRIQQVVRGDSAAYFCASSPRDSNQPQHFGDGTRLSIL.

This clone was seen once. The V call is TRBV19, the J call TRBJ1-2; D may be TRBD1 (5 bases). Germline CDR1 LNHDA, CDR2 SQIVND (reference sequence). V dropped 3 bases and J dropped 2 bases, with 22 bases sitting between them. There are 18 residues in the CDR3. The CDR3 DNA reads TGTGCCAGTAGTATTCGGGGGAGCGAGATAGGGCGAAACTATGGCTACACCTTC. Protein product: CASSIRGSEIGRNYGYTF.

The chain recombines TRBV7-9 with TRBJ1-2; weak D call: TRBD1 (5 bases). Germline CDR1 SEHNR, CDR2 FQNEAQ (reference sequence). The V end was cut by 5 bases, the J end by 1 base, with 17 bases between. This CDR3 spans 16 amino acids. The CDR3 nucleotides read TGTGCCAGCAGCCCGACGGGGGGTCCGGATAACTATGGCTACACCTTC. Translating it yields CASSPTGGPDNYGYTF.

This clone was counted a few times. This chain uses TRBV28 with TRBJ2-2, with D possibly being TRBD2 (6 bases). This CDR3 is built from 14 residues. V was cut by 5 bases and J by 7 bases, with 14 bases left in between. Germline V gene data show CDR1 as MDHEN and CDR2 as SYDVKM. The chain's CDR3 is CASSLGTEGGELFF. CDR3 sequence (DNA): TGTGCCAGCAGTCTAGGGACTGAGGGCGGGGAGCTGTTTTTT.

This clone was recorded only once. J is TRBJ2-2 and V is TRBV4-3; TRBD2 might be the D (5 bases). Germline assignment: CDR1 LGHNA and CDR2 YSLEER. This CDR3 has 15 residues. V lost 3 bases and J 4 bases, leaving 12 bases between the germline ends. The CDR3 spells CASSQAGVSTGELFF. The CDR3, as DNA: TGCGCCAGCAGCCAGGCCGGGGTCAGCACCGGGGAGCTGTTTTTT.

The chain recombines TRBV18 with TRBJ2-1, with TRBD2 matching 14 bases. The CDR3 totals 17 residues. The germline CDR1 and CDR2 sequences are KGHSH and LQKENI. V trimming: 1 base; J trimming: 8 bases; junction bases outside the gene matches: 7. The CDR3 DNA sequence: TGTGCCAGCTCACCACTGACGACTAGCGGGGGGGAGTATGAGCAGTTCTTC. Translated: CASSPLTTSGGEYEQFF.

In the case of this clone: Other nucleotide sequences in the sample specify the same CDR3. This chain joins TRBV6-1 and TRBJ1-1; no reliable D call. Trimming took 2 bases from V and 5 from J, leaving 6 bases between them. Germline V gene lookup returns CDR1 MNHNS and CDR2 SASEGT. This CDR3 contains 12 residues. CDR3 region: CASSERRTEAFF. The CDR3 DNA is TGTGCCAGCAGTGAACGCCGGACTGAAGCTTTCTTT.

The chain uses TRBV14 and TRBJ2-1; 15 positions match TRBD2. Germline trimming cut 4 bases from V and 8 bases from J; bases unmatched to any gene: 9. CDR1 and CDR2 (germline): SGHDN, FVKESK. There are 17 residues in the CDR3. The DNA for the CDR3 is TGTGCCAGCAGCCCCGGACTAGCGGGGGGGCTTTACTATGAGCAGTTCTTC. Translation: CASSPGLAGGLYYEQFF. The full variable domain, with the rest looked up from reference TRBV14 and TRBJ2-1, is EAGVTQFPSHSVIEKGQTVTLRCDPISGHDNLYWYRRVMGKEIKFLLHFVKESKQDESGMPNNRFLAERTGGTYSTLKVQPAELEDSGVYFCASSPGLAGGLYYEQFFGPGTRLTVL.

The chain couples TRBV6-2 or TRBV6-3 to TRBJ1-4, with 9 bases aligning to TRBD1. Germline V gene data show CDR1 as MNHEY and CDR2 as SVGEGT. V was pared by 5 bases and J by 7 bases, with 11 bases of the junction left unmatched. The CDR3 runs 16 residues. Here the CDR3 reads CASSPGTGNRGEKLFF. DNA for the CDR3: TGTGCCAGCAGTCCCGGGACAGGGAATCGGGGTGAAAAACTGTTTTTT.

This CDR3 reads CATRETLTSGPSNTGELFF. The CDR3 nucleotides are TGTGCCACCAGAGAGACCCTGACTAGCGGGCCTTCGAACACCGGGGAGCTGTTTTTT. The chain couples TRBV24-1 to TRBJ2-2; the match to TRBD2 covers 10 bases. Unmatched junction bases numbered 13, after V lost 7 bases and J lost 0 bases. The germline gives CDR1 KGHDR, CDR2 SFDVKD. The CDR3 has 19 residues.

The chain is built from TRBV5-1 and TRBJ1-1; D may be TRBD1 (5 bases). Germline CDR1 SGHRS, CDR2 YFSETQ. This CDR3 spans 14 amino acids. V dropped 1 base and J dropped 4 bases, with 11 bases sitting between them. The CDR3 protein is CASSLQSGGTEAFF. The CDR3 DNA is TGCGCCAGCAGCTTGCAGTCGGGGGGCACTGAAGCTTTCTTT.